The rows below give T cell receptor beta chains drawn from one sample of a study of shared clonotypes between healthy human individuals. Profiling relied on immunoSEQ multiplex PCR, and the TCRdb table lists in-frame clones only, not all of them. The repertoire holds around 2.5 million clones, with 80% to 95% as singletons. The sequenced material came from naive CD4+ T cells from PBMCs. Every receptor here comes from a man between 18 and 29 years old in good health. Some clones in this sample may be carry-over from other donors' samples. CDR3s include the opening cysteine and the closing phenylalanine or tryptophan. Fields, in order: CDR3 protein, CDR3 DNA, J gene, clone size, D gene, V gene. D genes are given only for firm matches. A row's size may be missing; if present it is once, few, many or a size class.

cdr3_aa: CASSQGTLATNEKLFF
cdr3_nt: TGCGCCAGCAGCCAAGGGACCCTTGCAACTAATGAAAAACTGTTTTTT
j_call: TRBJ1-4
clone_size: NA
d_call: NA
v_call: TRBV4-1

cdr3_aa: CASSLAQGSYNEQFF
cdr3_nt: TGCGCCAGCAGCTTGGCACAGGGTTCCTACAATGAGCAGTTCTTC
j_call: TRBJ2-1
clone_size: NA
d_call: NA
v_call: TRBV5-1

cdr3_aa: CASSWTGGEQYF
cdr3_nt: TGTGCCAGCAGCTGGACAGGGGGCGAGCAGTACTTC
j_call: TRBJ2-7
clone_size: NA
d_call: TRBD1
v_call: TRBV11-3

cdr3_aa: CASSRGLPTDTQYF
cdr3_nt: TGTGCCAGCAGCCGAGGGCTGCCTACAGATACGCAGTATTTT
j_call: TRBJ2-3
clone_size: once
d_call: NA
v_call: TRBV7-9

cdr3_aa: CASSYSSRFGYEQYF
cdr3_nt: TGTGCCAGCAGTTACTCGAGTCGATTCGGCTACGAGCAGTACTTC
j_call: TRBJ2-7
clone_size: NA
d_call: NA
v_call: TRBV6-5

cdr3_aa: CASSSPDRATEAFF
cdr3_nt: TGCGCCAGCAGCTCACCAGACAGGGCCACTGAAGCTTTCTTT
j_call: TRBJ1-1
clone_size: NA
d_call: TRBD1
v_call: TRBV5-1

cdr3_aa: CASSVGGADTQYF
cdr3_nt: TGTGCCAGCAGCGTAGGGGGGGCAGATACGCAGTATTTT
j_call: TRBJ2-3
clone_size: NA
d_call: NA
v_call: TRBV9

cdr3_aa: CASHVTASSYEQYF
cdr3_nt: TGCGCCAGCCATGTGACGGCGAGCTCCTACGAGCAGTACTTC
j_call: TRBJ2-7
clone_size: NA
d_call: NA
v_call: TRBV5-1

cdr3_aa: CASGGTYEQYF
cdr3_nt: TGTGCCAGCGGCGGTACATACGAGCAGTACTTC
j_call: TRBJ2-7
clone_size: few
d_call: NA
v_call: TRBV6-5

cdr3_aa: CASSLEGTGYLGYTF
cdr3_nt: TGCGCCAGCAGCTTGGAAGGGACAGGGTATCTTGGCTACACCTTC
j_call: TRBJ1-2
clone_size: NA
d_call: TRBD1
v_call: TRBV5-1

cdr3_aa: CASRGSGRGEQYF
cdr3_nt: TGTGCCAGCAGGGGTAGCGGGAGAGGGGAGCAGTACTTC
j_call: TRBJ2-7
clone_size: NA
d_call: TRBD2
v_call: TRBV27

cdr3_aa: CASSAMRVFSGNTIYF
cdr3_nt: TGTGCCAGCAGCGCGATGCGGGTCTTCTCTGGAAACACCATATATTTT
j_call: TRBJ1-3
clone_size: NA
d_call: NA
v_call: TRBV7-6

cdr3_aa: CASSLGTGANVLTF
cdr3_nt: TGCGCCAGCAGCTTGGGGACCGGGGCCAACGTCCTGACTTTC
j_call: TRBJ2-6
clone_size: NA
d_call: NA
v_call: TRBV5-1

cdr3_aa: CASSLGLFPETQYF
cdr3_nt: TGTGCCAGCAGCTTGGGGCTATTCCCCGAGACCCAGTACTTC
j_call: TRBJ2-5
clone_size: once
d_call: NA
v_call: TRBV5-6

cdr3_aa: CASRRLAGYYNEQFF
cdr3_nt: TGTGCCAGCAGAAGACTAGCGGGATACTACAATGAGCAGTTCTTC
j_call: TRBJ2-1
clone_size: NA
d_call: TRBD2
v_call: TRBV27

cdr3_aa: CASSKDGNYNQPQHF
cdr3_nt: TGTGCCAGCAGTAAGGACGGAAACTACAATCAGCCCCAGCATTTT
j_call: TRBJ1-5
clone_size: NA
d_call: NA
v_call: TRBV6-1

cdr3_aa: CASSSGLSYEQYF
cdr3_nt: TGTGCCAGCAGTTCGGGTCTTTCCTACGAGCAGTACTTC
j_call: TRBJ2-7
clone_size: NA
d_call: NA
v_call: TRBV27

cdr3_aa: CASSLVSGAAEAFF
cdr3_nt: TGTGCCAGCAGCTTAGTTAGTGGGGCCGCTGAAGCTTTCTTT
j_call: TRBJ1-1
clone_size: NA
d_call: NA
v_call: TRBV11-2

cdr3_aa: CASSLGRATNEKLFF
cdr3_nt: TGTGCCAGCAGCTTAGGCAGGGCAACTAATGAAAAACTGTTTTTT
j_call: TRBJ1-4
clone_size: few
d_call: NA
v_call: TRBV7-9

cdr3_aa: CASSFGRESYEQYF
cdr3_nt: TGTGCCAGCAGTTTTGGGCGGGAGTCGTACGAGCAGTACTTC
j_call: TRBJ2-7
clone_size: once
d_call: TRBD2
v_call: TRBV28

cdr3_aa: CSVERPGNTIYF
cdr3_nt: TGCAGCGTTGAACGGCCGGGAAACACCATATATTTT
j_call: TRBJ1-3
clone_size: NA
d_call: NA
v_call: TRBV29-1

cdr3_aa: CASSLAGIPLHF
cdr3_nt: TGTGCCAGCAGCTTGGCTGGGATTCCCCTCCACTTT
j_call: TRBJ1-6
clone_size: NA
d_call: NA
v_call: TRBV5-6

cdr3_aa: CASTRGDTGELFF
cdr3_nt: TGTGCCAGCACTAGGGGGGACACCGGGGAGCTGTTTTTT
j_call: TRBJ2-2
clone_size: NA
d_call: NA
v_call: TRBV7-9

cdr3_aa: CATSRAGTDYEQYF
cdr3_nt: TGTGCCACCAGCCGCGCCGGGACTGACTACGAGCAGTACTTC
j_call: TRBJ2-7
clone_size: NA
d_call: NA
v_call: TRBV15

cdr3_aa: CASSDRAAGYGYTF
cdr3_nt: TGTGCCAGCAGTGATAGAGCTGCCGGCTATGGCTACACCTTC
j_call: TRBJ1-2
clone_size: NA
d_call: NA
v_call: TRBV28

cdr3_aa: CASSLDGGGRARNEQYF
cdr3_nt: TGTGCCAGCAGCTTAGATGGTGGCGGGAGGGCCAGGAACGAGCAGTACTTC
j_call: TRBJ2-7
clone_size: once
d_call: TRBD2
v_call: TRBV7-9

cdr3_aa: CASRGPEQYF
cdr3_nt: TGCGCCAGCAGGGGTCCTGAGCAGTACTTC
j_call: TRBJ2-7
clone_size: NA
d_call: NA
v_call: TRBV10-1

cdr3_aa: CASSNLGRYEQYF
cdr3_nt: TGTGCCAGCAGCAACCTAGGACGGTACGAGCAGTACTTC
j_call: TRBJ2-7
clone_size: NA
d_call: NA
v_call: TRBV27

cdr3_aa: CASSSGGNEQFF
cdr3_nt: TGCGCCAGCAGCTCGGGGGGGAATGAGCAGTTCTTC
j_call: TRBJ2-1
clone_size: NA
d_call: TRBD2
v_call: TRBV5-1

cdr3_aa: CASSGGRRVGYEKLFF
cdr3_nt: TGTGCCAGCAGTGGCGGCAGACGGGTCGGGTATGAAAAACTGTTTTTT
j_call: TRBJ1-4
clone_size: NA
d_call: NA
v_call: TRBV2

cdr3_aa: CASSPGQGGNEQFF
cdr3_nt: TGTGCCAGCTCACCGGGACAGGGAGGGAATGAGCAGTTCTTC
j_call: TRBJ2-1
clone_size: NA
d_call: TRBD1
v_call: TRBV18

cdr3_aa: CASSLARLAGTDTQYF
cdr3_nt: TGTGCCAGCAGCTTAGCGCGACTAGCGGGCACAGATACGCAGTATTTT
j_call: TRBJ2-3
clone_size: NA
d_call: TRBD2
v_call: TRBV7-2

cdr3_aa: CSVERGPADTQYF
cdr3_nt: TGCAGCGTTGAACGGGGACCCGCCGATACGCAGTATTTT
j_call: TRBJ2-3
clone_size: NA
d_call: NA
v_call: TRBV29-1

cdr3_aa: CASSPGGMVSQYF
cdr3_nt: TGTGCCAGTAGTCCGGGAGGGATGGTGTCGCAGTATTTT
j_call: TRBJ2-3
clone_size: NA
d_call: TRBD2
v_call: TRBV19

cdr3_aa: CASSIGSSSNQPQHF
cdr3_nt: TGTGCCAGTAGTATCGGGAGCTCTAGCAATCAGCCCCAGCATTTT
j_call: TRBJ1-5
clone_size: NA
d_call: NA
v_call: TRBV19

cdr3_aa: CASSLWLNEQFF
cdr3_nt: TGTGCCAGCAGTTTGTGGCTGAATGAGCAGTTCTTC
j_call: TRBJ2-1
clone_size: NA
d_call: NA
v_call: TRBV28

cdr3_aa: CASSEAPRGAGDSPLHF
cdr3_nt: TGTGCCAGCAGTGAAGCGCCACGGGGGGCAGGTGATTCACCCCTCCACTTT
j_call: TRBJ1-6
clone_size: NA
d_call: NA
v_call: TRBV2

cdr3_aa: CASSLGGGGTDTQYF
cdr3_nt: TGCGCCAGCAGCTTGGGAGGGGGCGGCACAGATACGCAGTATTTT
j_call: TRBJ2-3
clone_size: NA
d_call: TRBD1
v_call: TRBV5-1

cdr3_aa: CASSPGQADYGYTF
cdr3_nt: TGCGCCAGCAGCCCGGGACAGGCGGACTATGGCTACACCTTC
j_call: TRBJ1-2
clone_size: NA
d_call: TRBD1
v_call: TRBV4-3

cdr3_aa: CASSLDTRVGEKLFF
cdr3_nt: TGCGCCAGCAGCTTGGATACACGGGTTGGTGAAAAACTGTTTTTT
j_call: TRBJ1-4
clone_size: once
d_call: NA
v_call: TRBV5-1

cdr3_aa: CASSGQGKTEAFF
cdr3_nt: TGTGCCAGCAGCGGACAGGGGAAGACTGAAGCTTTCTTT
j_call: TRBJ1-1
clone_size: NA
d_call: TRBD1
v_call: TRBV4-2

cdr3_aa: CASSLGGGTDTQYF
cdr3_nt: TGTGCCAGCAGCTTGGGGGGCGGCACAGATACGCAGTATTTT
j_call: TRBJ2-3
clone_size: NA
d_call: NA
v_call: TRBV5-4

cdr3_aa: CASSPRSDEQYF
cdr3_nt: TGTGCCAGCTCCCCCAGAAGTGACGAGCAGTACTTC
j_call: TRBJ2-7
clone_size: NA
d_call: NA
v_call: TRBV18

cdr3_aa: CASSLEPGEQFF
cdr3_nt: TGCGCCAGCAGCTTGGAGCCGGGGGAGCAGTTCTTC
j_call: TRBJ2-1
clone_size: NA
d_call: NA
v_call: TRBV5-1

cdr3_aa: CASSSQVVQETQYF
cdr3_nt: TGTGCCAGCAGCAGTCAGGTGGTCCAAGAGACCCAGTACTTC
j_call: TRBJ2-5
clone_size: NA
d_call: NA
v_call: TRBV9

cdr3_aa: CSVVVGSPRINEKLFF
cdr3_nt: TGCAGCGTTGTTGTGGGTAGCCCTAGAATTAATGAAAAACTGTTTTTT
j_call: TRBJ1-4
clone_size: NA
d_call: NA
v_call: TRBV29-1

cdr3_aa: CASSPRTGDYEDEQYF
cdr3_nt: TGTGCCAGCAGTCCGCGCACAGGGGACTATGAGGACGAGCAGTACTTC
j_call: TRBJ2-7
clone_size: NA
d_call: NA
v_call: TRBV27

cdr3_aa: CASSSDYGYTF
cdr3_nt: TGTGCCAGTTCCTCGGACTATGGCTACACCTTC
j_call: TRBJ1-2
clone_size: NA
d_call: NA
v_call: TRBV19

cdr3_aa: CANNWGLGSHNEQFF
cdr3_nt: TGCGCCAACAACTGGGGACTAGGGTCCCACAATGAGCAGTTCTTC
j_call: TRBJ2-1
clone_size: NA
d_call: TRBD2
v_call: TRBV4-1

cdr3_aa: CASSPLGGPPEQFF
cdr3_nt: TGTGCCAGCAGTCCATTGGGGGGCCCACCTGAGCAGTTCTTC
j_call: TRBJ2-1
clone_size: NA
d_call: NA
v_call: TRBV27